This T cell receptor beta chain came from a study of T cells in narcolepsy. The study, taken as a whole, reports: In some patient and control memory CD4+ samples, autoreactive clones were absent. Autoreactive clonotypes reportedly recurred in blood of same and different patients, not controls.

Profiled with immunoSEQ multiplex PCR; TCRdb holds only in-frame clones, not every one. The sample shows 25,000 to 40,000 clones, almost 90% of them seen only once. Concerning this clone: What it binds is not known.

The sequenced sample consisted of CD45RA- memory CD4+ T cells from PBMCs. The sequence came from a human donor with narcolepsy.

CDR3 bases: TGCAGCGTTCTCCCGACAGGAGGCGAGCAGTACTTC. Protein product: CSVLPTGGEQYF. The chain carries TRBV29-1 and TRBJ2-7, with D maybe TRBD1 (6 bases). Germline loops: CDR1 SQVTM, CDR2 ANQGSEA. Between the trimmed V and J ends, which lost 5 bases and 6 bases, there was a span of 14 bases. The CDR3 covers 12 residues.